This T cell receptor (beta chain) came from a study of blood T cell repertoires in COVID-19 (dated by TCRdb to between 2020 and 2021). Study-level background: Samples covering the acute and convalescent phases of COVID-19 were provided by collaborators in the United States, Italy and Spain. The samples were drawn from two sources: the first 160 participants of the ongoing ImmuneRACE study, and 1,200 or so subjects contributed by 6 global collaborators. The material from the prospective study consisted of cDNA or gDNA derived from T cells, B-cell-depleted T cells, or PBMCs. Where HLA class I and class II types were available, the types were taken from metadata supplied by the sample provider, not from assay-based typing. Subjects who had been exposed to COVID-19, were actively infected with it, or had recovered from it provided the deeply sampled blood TCRbeta repertoires that made up the dataset. The sample metadata nearly always contained a de-identified subject ID, COVID-19 status, age in years and sex. The repertoires were released in a freely available public database meant as a resource for research on the immune response to SARS-CoV-2.

Looking up the germline V gene yields CDR1 LGHNA and CDR2 YNFKEQ. V loses 4 bases at its end and J loses 4 bases; junction bases beyond the gene matches: 4. The CDR3 holds 14 amino acids from the cysteine to the phenylalanine. Here the CDR3 DNA is all that survives: 42 bases in frame from base 1. Beyond this particular receptor, the publication reports: Clinical and demographic metadata were provided uncurated, with the amount varying by source and participant.

About this clone itself: The antigen it recognizes is unknown. The input lacks base qualities; no much larger clone sits a single base away.

The immunoSEQ Assay, a bias-controlled multiplex PCR, was used to amplify TCRbeta CDR3 regions from genomic DNA. The published analysis was carried out like this. Nucleated cell counts per sample were estimated from amplification of reference gene primers within the assay. To quantify the absolute abundance of each unique TCRbeta CDR3 rearrangement, sequence reads were collapsed and filtered. Productive Simpson clonality was computed per sample as the square root of Simpson's diversity index over productive rearrangements. The clones in this table, taken by TCRdb from immuneACCESS, are in-frame only. Not every clone is retained; where verified, under half of the shortfall comes from an unresolved V gene, and the cause of the rest is unknown. D and trimming were read from the DNA, whereas the V and J calls and clone size are those reported in that table. In all, the sample holds under 200,000 clones, and 88% of those were seen once. The ten largest clonotypes hold approximately 2.1% of the sample.

Samples from volunteer blood donors who had recovered from COVID-19 were contributed by a second Seattle source. Collaborating institutions collected whole blood in K2EDTA tubes following their own protocols. For TCRbeta analysis, collaborators shipped samples in one of three forms: frozen whole blood, isolated PBMCs, or DNA extracted from either of those sample types. This sequence uses TRBV4-2 and TRBJ1-1, and 9 junction bases match TRBD1. The receptor was derived from a man aged 45-60 years who had recovered from COVID-19. Sequencing was performed on peripheral blood. This receptor has the CDR3 CASSLGTGITEAFF. At the DNA level, the sequence is TGTGCCAGCAGCCTTGGGACAGGGATCACTGAAGCTTTCTTT.